The source of this T cell receptor (beta chain) is a study of PD-1 blockade in classical Hodgkin lymphoma. Study-wide findings and caveats: Prior therapy or disease activity may underlie the repertoire differences, whose causes remain undefined. CD4+ TCR diversity, unlike CD8+, rose significantly by C4D1.

Points on this clone: The antigen remains unidentified.

V gave up 0 bases and J gave up 10 bases, with 7 bases separating them. CDR3 size: 13 residues. CDR1 and CDR2 from the germline V gene are LGHNA and YSLEER. The repertoire was sequenced with immunoSEQ multiplex PCR; TCRdb's copy has only in-frame clones and lacks some. This table holds around 92,000 clones, about 83% found once. Sample time point: cycle 4 day 1 (C4D1), after six to seven weeks of nivolumab. There was relapse after autologous stem cell transplantation in every patient, and there was variation in brentuximab vedotin exposure. Complete response, partial response or progressive disease constituted the best response categories observed.

This receptor was identified in a human donor with classical Hodgkin lymphoma. The chain carries TRBV4-3 and TRBJ1-6; D gene unclear. Source: peripheral blood mononuclear cells (PBMCs), taken before the fourth cycle of nivolumab. CDR3 nucleotide sequence: TGCGCCAGCAGCCAAGAACGCCGATCACCCCTCCACTTT. The encoded protein is CASSQERRSPLHF.